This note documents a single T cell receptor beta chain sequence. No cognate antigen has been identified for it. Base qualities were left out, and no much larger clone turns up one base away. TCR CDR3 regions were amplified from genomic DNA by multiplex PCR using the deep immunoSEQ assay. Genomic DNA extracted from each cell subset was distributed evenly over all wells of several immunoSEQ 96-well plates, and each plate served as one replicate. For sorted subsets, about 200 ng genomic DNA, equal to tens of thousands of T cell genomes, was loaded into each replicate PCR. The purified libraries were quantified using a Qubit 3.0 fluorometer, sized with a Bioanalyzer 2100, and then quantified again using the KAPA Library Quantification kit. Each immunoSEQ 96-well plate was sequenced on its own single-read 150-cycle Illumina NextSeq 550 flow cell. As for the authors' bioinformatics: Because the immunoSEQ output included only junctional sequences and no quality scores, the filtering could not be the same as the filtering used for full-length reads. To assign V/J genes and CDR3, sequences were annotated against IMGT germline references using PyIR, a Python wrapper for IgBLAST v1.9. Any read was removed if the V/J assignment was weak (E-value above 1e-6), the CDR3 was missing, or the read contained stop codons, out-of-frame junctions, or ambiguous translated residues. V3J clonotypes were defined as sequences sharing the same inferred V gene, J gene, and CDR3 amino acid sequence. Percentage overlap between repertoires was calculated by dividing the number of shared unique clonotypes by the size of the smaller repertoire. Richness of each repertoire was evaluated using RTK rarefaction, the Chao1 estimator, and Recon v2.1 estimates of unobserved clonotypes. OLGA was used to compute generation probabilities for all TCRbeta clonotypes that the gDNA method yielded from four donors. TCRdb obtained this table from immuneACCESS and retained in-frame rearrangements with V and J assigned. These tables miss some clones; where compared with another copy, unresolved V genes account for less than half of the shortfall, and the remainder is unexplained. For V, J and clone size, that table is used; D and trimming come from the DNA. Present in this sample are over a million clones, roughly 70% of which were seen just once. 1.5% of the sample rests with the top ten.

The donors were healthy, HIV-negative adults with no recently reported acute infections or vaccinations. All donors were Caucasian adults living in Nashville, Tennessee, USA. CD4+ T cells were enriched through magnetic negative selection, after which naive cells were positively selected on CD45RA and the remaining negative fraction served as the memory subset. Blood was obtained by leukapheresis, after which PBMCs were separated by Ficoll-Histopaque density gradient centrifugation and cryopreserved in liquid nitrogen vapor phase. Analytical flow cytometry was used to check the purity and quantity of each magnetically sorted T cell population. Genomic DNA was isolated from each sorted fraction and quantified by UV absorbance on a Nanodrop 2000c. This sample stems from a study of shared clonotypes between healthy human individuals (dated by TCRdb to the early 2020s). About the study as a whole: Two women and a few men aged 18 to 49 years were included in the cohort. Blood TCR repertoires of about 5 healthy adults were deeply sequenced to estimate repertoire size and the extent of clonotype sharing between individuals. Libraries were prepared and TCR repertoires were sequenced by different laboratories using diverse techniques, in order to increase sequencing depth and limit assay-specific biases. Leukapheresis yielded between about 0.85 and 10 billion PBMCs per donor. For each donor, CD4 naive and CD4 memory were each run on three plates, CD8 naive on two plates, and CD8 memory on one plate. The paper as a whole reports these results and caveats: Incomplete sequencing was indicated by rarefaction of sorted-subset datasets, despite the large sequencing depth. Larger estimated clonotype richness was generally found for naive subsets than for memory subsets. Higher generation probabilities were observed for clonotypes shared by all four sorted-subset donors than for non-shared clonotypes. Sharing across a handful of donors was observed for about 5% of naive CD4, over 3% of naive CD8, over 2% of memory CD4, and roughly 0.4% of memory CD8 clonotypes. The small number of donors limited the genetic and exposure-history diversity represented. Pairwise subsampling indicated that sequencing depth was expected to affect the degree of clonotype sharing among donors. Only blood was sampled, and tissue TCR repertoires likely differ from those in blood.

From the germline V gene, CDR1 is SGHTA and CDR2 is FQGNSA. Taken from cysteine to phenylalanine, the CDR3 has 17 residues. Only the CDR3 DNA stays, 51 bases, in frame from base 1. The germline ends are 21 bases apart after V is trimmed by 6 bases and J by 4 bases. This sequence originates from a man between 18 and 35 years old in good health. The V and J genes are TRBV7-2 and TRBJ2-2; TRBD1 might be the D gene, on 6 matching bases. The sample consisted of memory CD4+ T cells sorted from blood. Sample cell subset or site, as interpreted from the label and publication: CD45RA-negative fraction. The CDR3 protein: CASSQFIRGAGTGELFF. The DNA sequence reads TGTGCCAGCAGTCAATTCATCAGGGGCGCCGGCACCGGGGAGCTGTTTTTT.